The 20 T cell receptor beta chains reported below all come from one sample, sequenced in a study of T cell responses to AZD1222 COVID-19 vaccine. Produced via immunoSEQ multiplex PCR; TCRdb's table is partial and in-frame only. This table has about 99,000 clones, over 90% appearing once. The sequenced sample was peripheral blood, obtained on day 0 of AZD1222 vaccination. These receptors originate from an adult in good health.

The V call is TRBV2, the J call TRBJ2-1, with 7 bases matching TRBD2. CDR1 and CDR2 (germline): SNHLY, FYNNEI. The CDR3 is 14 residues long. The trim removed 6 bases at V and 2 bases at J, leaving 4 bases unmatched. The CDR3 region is CASSQRGAYNEQFF. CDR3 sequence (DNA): TGTGCCAGCAGCCAGCGGGGCGCCTACAATGAGCAGTTCTTC.

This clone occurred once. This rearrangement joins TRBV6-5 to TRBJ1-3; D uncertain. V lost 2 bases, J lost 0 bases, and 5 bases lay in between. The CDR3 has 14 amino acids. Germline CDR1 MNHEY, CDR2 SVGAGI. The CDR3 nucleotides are TGTGCCAGCAGTTACACCGACTCTGGAAACACCATATATTTT. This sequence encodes CASSYTDSGNTIYF.

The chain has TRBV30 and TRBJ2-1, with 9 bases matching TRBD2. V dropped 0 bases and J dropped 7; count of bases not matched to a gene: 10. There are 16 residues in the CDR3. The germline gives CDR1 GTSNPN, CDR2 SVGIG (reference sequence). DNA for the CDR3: TGTGCCTGGAGTGTACTGGCTAGCGGGATGGGGAATGAGCAGTTCTTC. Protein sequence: CAWSVLASGMGNEQFF.

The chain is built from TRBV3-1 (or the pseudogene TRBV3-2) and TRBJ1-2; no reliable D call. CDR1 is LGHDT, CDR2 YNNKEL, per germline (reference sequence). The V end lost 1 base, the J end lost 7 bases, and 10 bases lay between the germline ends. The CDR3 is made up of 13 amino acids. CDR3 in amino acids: CASSQGTAGGYTF. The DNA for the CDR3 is TGTGCCAGCAGCCAAGGAACAGCGGGTGGCTACACCTTC.

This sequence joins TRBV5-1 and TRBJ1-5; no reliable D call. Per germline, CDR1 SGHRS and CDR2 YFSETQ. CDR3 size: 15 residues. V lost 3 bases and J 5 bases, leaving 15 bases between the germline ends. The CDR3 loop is CASSSIPGGDQPQHF. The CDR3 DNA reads TGCGCCAGCAGCTCCATACCCGGTGGGGATCAGCCCCAGCATTTT.

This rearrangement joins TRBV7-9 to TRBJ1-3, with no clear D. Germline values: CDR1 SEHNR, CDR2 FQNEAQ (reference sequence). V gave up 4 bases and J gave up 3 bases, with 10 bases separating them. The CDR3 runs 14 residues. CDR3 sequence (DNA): TGTGCCAGCAGCTCCGGTGGCTATGGAAACACCATATATTTT. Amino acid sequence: CASSSGGYGNTIYF.

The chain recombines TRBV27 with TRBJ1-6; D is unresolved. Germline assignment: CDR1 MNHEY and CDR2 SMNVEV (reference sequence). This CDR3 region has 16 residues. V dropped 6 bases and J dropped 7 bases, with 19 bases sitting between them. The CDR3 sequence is CASRINRMGSNSPLHF. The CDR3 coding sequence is TGTGCCAGCAGAATCAATCGGATGGGGTCAAATTCACCCCTCCACTTT.

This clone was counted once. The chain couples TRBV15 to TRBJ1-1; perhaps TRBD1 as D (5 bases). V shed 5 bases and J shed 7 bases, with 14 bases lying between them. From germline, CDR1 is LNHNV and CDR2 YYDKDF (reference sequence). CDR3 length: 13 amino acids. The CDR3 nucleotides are TGTGCCACCAGCCCGAGAGGTAGGGGTGAAGCTTTCTTT. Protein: CATSPRGRGEAFF.

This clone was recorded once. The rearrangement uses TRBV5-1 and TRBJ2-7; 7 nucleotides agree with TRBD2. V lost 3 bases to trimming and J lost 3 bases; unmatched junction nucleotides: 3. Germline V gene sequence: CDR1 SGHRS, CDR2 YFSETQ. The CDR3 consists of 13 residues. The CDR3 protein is CASSSGTNYEQYF. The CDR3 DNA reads TGCGCCAGCAGCTCCGGGACTAACTACGAGCAGTACTTC.

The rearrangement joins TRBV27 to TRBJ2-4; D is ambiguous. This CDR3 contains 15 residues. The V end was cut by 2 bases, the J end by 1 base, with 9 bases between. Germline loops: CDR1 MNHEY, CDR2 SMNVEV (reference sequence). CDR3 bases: TGTGCCAGCAGTTTAGGTCCGTTGGCCAAAAACATTCAGTACTTC. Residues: CASSLGPLAKNIQYF.

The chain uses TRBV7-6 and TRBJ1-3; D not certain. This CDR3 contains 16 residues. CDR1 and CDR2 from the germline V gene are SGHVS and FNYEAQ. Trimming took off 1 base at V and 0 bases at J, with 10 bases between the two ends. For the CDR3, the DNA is TGTGCCAGCAGCTTAGGTATGGCATCCTCTGGAAACACCATATATTTT. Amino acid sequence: CASSLGMASSGNTIYF.

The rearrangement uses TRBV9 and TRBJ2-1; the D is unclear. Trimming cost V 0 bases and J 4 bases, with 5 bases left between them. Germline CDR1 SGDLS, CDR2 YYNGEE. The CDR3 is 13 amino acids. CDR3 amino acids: CASSVATYNEQFF. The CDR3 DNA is TGTGCCAGCAGCGTAGCCACATACAATGAGCAGTTCTTC.

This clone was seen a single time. The CDR3 sequence: CASSSDRTVAEQFF. The CDR3 DNA is TGTGCCAGCAGCTCCGACAGGACGGTGGCTGAGCAGTTCTTC. V gene TRBV7-3 combines with J gene TRBJ2-1; D is possibly TRBD1 (6 bases). Trimming took 4 bases from V and 9 from J, leaving 16 bases between them. The CDR3 runs 14 residues. Germline V CDR1 and CDR2: SGHTA, FQGTGA.

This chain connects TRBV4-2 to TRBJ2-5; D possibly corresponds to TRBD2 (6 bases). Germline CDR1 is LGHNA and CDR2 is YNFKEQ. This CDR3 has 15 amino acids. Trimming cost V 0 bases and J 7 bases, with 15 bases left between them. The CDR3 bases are TGTGCCAGCAGCCAAGAAGGAACGGGAGATGGGACCCAGTACTTC. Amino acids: CASSQEGTGDGTQYF.

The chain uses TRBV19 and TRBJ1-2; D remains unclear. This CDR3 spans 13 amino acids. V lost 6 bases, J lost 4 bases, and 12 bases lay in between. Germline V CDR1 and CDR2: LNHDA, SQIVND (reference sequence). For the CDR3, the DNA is TGTGCCAGTAGACTGGGTCGCTCCTATGGCTACACCTTC. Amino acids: CASRLGRSYGYTF.

In nucleotides, the CDR3 is TGTGCCAGTAGTACGCAAAAAGGAGGGGGCACTGAAGCTTTCTTT. Translation gives CASSTQKGGGTEAFF. The rearrangement links TRBV19 to TRBJ1-1; TRBD1 might be the D (6 bases). Trimming pared 4 bases from V and 4 bases from J, leaving 16 bases between. This CDR3 is built from 15 residues. Germline V gene data show CDR1 as LNHDA and CDR2 as SQIVND (reference sequence).

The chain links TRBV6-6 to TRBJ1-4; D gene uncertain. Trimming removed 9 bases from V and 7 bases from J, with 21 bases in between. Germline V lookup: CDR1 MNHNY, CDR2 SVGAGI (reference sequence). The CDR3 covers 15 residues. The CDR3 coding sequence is TGTGCCAGTTCAACCCCCGGGCGACGGGGTGAAAAACTGTTTTTT. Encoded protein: CASSTPGRRGEKLFF.

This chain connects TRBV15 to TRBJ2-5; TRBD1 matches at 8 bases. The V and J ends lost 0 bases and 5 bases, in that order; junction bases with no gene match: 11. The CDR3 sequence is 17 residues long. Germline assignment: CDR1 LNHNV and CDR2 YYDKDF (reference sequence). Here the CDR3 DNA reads TGTGCCACCAGCAGAGATTTTCCTTCAGGGGGCACGGAGACCCAGTACTTC. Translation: CATSRDFPSGGTETQYF.

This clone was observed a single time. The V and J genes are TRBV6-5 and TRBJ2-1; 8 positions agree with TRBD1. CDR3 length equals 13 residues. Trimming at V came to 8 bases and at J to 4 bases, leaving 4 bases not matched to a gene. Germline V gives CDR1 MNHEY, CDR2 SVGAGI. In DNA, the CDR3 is TGTGCCAGCGTGGACAGGGTTTACAATGAGCAGTTCTTC. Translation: CASVDRVYNEQFF.

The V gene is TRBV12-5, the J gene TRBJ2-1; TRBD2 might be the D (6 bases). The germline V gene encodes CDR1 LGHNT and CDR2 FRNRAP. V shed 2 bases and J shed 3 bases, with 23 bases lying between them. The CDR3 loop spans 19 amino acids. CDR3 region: CASGLHKAAGTHFYNEQFF. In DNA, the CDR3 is TGTGCTAGTGGTTTGCACAAGGCCGCCGGGACTCACTTCTACAATGAGCAGTTCTTC.